This section outlines one T cell receptor beta chain sequence together with its context. Antigen unknown. Germline CDR1 is MNHNY and CDR2 is SVGAGI (reference sequence). Trimming stripped 4 bases from V and 7 bases from J, with 10 bases between. The CDR3 runs to 13 residues. Quantitative molecular-barcoded 5'-RACE generated the TCR beta libraries. TCRdb processed the 5' RACE reads anew with MiXCR; each CDR3 protein has one entry. Among approximately 140,000 distinct CDR3 sequences listed, about 42% were seen once. This specimen belongs to a study of CD8 T cells in ankylosing spondylitis. Overall study results and limits: Reports say disease-linked clones showed up significantly more in matched ankylosing spondylitis synovial fluid. Disease-linked clones were CD8+ and relatively rare in peripheral blood. There was a TCR beta motif, made of several highly homologous variants, that appeared characteristic of ankylosing spondylitis blood.

Sequencing was performed on synovial fluid, either unsorted or a sorted T cell fraction (not recorded which). The TCR comes from a male donor with ankylosing spondylitis. The chain is built from TRBV6-6 and TRBJ2-2; D uncertain. DNA of the CDR3: TGTGCCAGCAGTTGGTCTGTCGGCGGGGAGCTGTTTTTT. It translates to CASSWSVGGELFF.